These 2 T cell receptor beta chains were all obtained from the same sample, sequenced in a study of OX40 agonist ivuxolimab in advanced cancers. The repertoire was sequenced with immunoSEQ multiplex PCR; TCRdb's copy has only in-frame clones and lacks some. This table has about 150,000 clones, 90% to 95% appearing once. The sequenced sample was CD4+ or CD8+ T cells sorted from blood, obtained in a trial of the OX40 agonist ivuxolimab. The receptors stem from an adult with an advanced solid tumor such as melanoma, head and neck, liver or kidney cancer.

The chain joins TRBV30 to TRBJ2-1; 7 bases match TRBD2. Germline V gene data show CDR1 as GTSNPN and CDR2 as SVGIG (reference sequence). The CDR3 has 17 amino acids. J gave up 7 bases and V 0 bases, and 15 bases lay outside the gene matches. CDR3 sequence reads: CAWSVRASGPGRNEQFF. The CDR3 nucleotides are TGTGCCTGGAGTGTACGGGCTAGCGGTCCGGGGCGGAATGAGCAGTTCTTC.

This CDR3 is CASSVTPTSRTGDEKLFF. The CDR3 DNA reads as TGTGCCAGCAGCGTAACCCCCACCTCGCGGACAGGGGACGAAAAACTGTTTTTT. The chain employs TRBV9 and TRBJ1-4, with TRBD1 matching 9 bases. The V gene end was trimmed by 1 base and the J gene end by 8 bases; junction bases not matched to a gene: 15. CDR1 SGDLS and CDR2 YYNGEE come from the germline V gene. The CDR3 has 18 amino acids. Filled out from reference TRBV9 and TRBJ1-4, the complete variable domain reads DSGVTQTPKHLITATGQRVTLRCSPRSGDLSVYWYQQSLDQGLQFLIQYYNGEERAKGNILERFSAQQFPDLHSELNLSSLELGDSALYFCASSVTPTSRTGDEKLFFGSGTQLSVL.